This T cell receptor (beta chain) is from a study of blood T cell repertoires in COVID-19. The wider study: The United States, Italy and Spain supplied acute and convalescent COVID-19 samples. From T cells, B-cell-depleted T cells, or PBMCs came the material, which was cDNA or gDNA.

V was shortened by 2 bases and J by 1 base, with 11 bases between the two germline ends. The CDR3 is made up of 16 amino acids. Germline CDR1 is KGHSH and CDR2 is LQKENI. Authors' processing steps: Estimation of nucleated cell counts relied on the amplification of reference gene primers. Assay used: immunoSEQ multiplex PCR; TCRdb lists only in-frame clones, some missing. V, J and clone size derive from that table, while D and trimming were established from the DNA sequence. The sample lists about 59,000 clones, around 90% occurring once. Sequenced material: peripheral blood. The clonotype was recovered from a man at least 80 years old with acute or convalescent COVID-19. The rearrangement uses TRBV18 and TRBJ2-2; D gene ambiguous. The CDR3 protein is CASSPNVQQNTGELFF. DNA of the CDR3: TGTGCCAGCTCACCAAATGTACAGCAGAACACCGGGGAGCTGTTTTTT.